The 32 T cell receptor beta chains given below trace back to one sample, sequenced in a study of Tregs in tolerant kidney transplant recipients. TCRdb keeps only in-frame clones here, not all; method: immunoSEQ multiplex PCR. This table holds 20,000 to 30,000 clones. Recipients received nonmyeloablative bone marrow transplants from related graft donors, with transient mixed chimerism. The material sequenced was CD4+ T cells from blood (PBMCs), taken 6 months after the transplant. These receptors all stem from a human patient who received a combined kidney and bone marrow transplant. The graft donor may account for some of the T cells.

To note about this clone: The read falls 3 residues short of the CDR3 end, and the missing part is taken from the germline J gene. In the same sample, other DNA sequences code for this CDR3. This sequence joins TRBV18 and TRBJ1-5; a weak D match, TRBD1 (5 bases). Germline V gene data show CDR1 as KGHSH and CDR2 as LQKENI. The length of the CDR3 is 15 residues. Trimming left V 3 bases short and J 2 bases short, with 11 bases between. The DNA read from the CDR3 is TGTGCCAGCTCACCTGACCGGGGGGGCAATCAGCCC. Protein: CASSPDRGGNQP. From start to end, the CDR3 is CASSPDRGGNQPQHF.

Details on this clone: Sequencing ends 3 residues short of the CDR3 end; the germline J gene provides the rest. V usage is TRBV5-1 and J usage is TRBJ2-5; 9 nucleotides agree with TRBD2. The CDR3 consists of 16 residues. Germline trimming cut 0 bases from V and 5 bases from J; bases unmatched to any gene: 8. Germline CDR1 SGHRS, CDR2 YFSETQ. The sequenced part of the CDR3 DNA is TGCGCCAGCAGCTTGGAGGGCGGGGGGGGCGCGGAGACC. It encodes CASSLEGGGGAET. The entire CDR3 sequence reads CASSLEGGGGAETQYF.

As for this clone: With the read ending 3 residues before the CDR3 end, the germline J gene is used to fill in that end. The rearrangement joins TRBV10-3 to TRBJ1-5, with 7 bases that match TRBD1. CDR1 ENHRY and CDR2 SYGVKD come from the germline V gene. The CDR3 is 13 amino acids. J gave up 4 bases and V 9 bases, and 6 bases lay outside the gene matches. The part of the CDR3 DNA that was read is TGTGCCATAGGAGACAGGGCAAATCAGCCC. Its protein is CAIGDRANQP. The full CDR3 protein is CAIGDRANQPQHF.

CDR3 bases read: TGCGCCAGCAGCTTGGGGGACAGGGCCTGGGGGATGAACACTGAA. Residues: CASSLGDRAWGMNTE. The full CDR3 protein reads CASSLGDRAWGMNTEAFF. The rearrangement uses TRBV5-1 and TRBJ1-1; 9 nucleotides match TRBD1. The CDR3 extends 3 residues past the end of the read, so its final part is completed from the germline J gene. V was pared by 0 bases and J by 0 bases, with 9 bases of the junction left unmatched. CDR3 length: 18 residues. The germline gives CDR1 SGHRS, CDR2 YFSETQ.

As concerns this clone: The sequence runs out 3 residues before the end of the CDR3; the remainder is reconstructed from the germline J gene. V and J are TRBV5-1 and TRBJ2-7, with D unclear. Germline V gives CDR1 SGHRS, CDR2 YFSETQ. The V end lost 4 bases, the J end lost 0 bases, and 14 bases lay between the germline ends. CDR3 length: 15 residues. The CDR3 bases that were read are TGCGCCAGCAGCCCTTTGACTGTGGGCTCCTACGAG. As protein: CASSPLTVGSYE. The entire CDR3 protein is CASSPLTVGSYEQYF. Filled out from reference TRBV5-1 and TRBJ2-7, the complete variable domain reads KAGVTQTPRYLIKTRGQQVTLSCSPISGHRSVSWYQQTPGQGLQFLFEYFSETQRNKGNFPGRFSGRQFSNSRSEMNVSTLELGDSALYLCASSPLTVGSYEQYFGPGTRLTVT.

Concerning this clone: Sequencing ends 3 residues short of the CDR3 end; the germline J gene provides the rest. The chain uses TRBV30 and TRBJ1-1; D gene uncertain. CDR1 GTSNPN and CDR2 SVGIG come from the germline V gene (reference sequence). The CDR3 covers 12 residues. The CDR3 protein is CAWSQNFGEAFF. Partial CDR3 DNA: TGTGCCTGGAGTCAGAACTTCGGGGAA.

The CDR3 protein is CSARVGRGRGGPQHF. CDR3 DNA, as far as it was read: TGCAGTGCTAGAGTGGGCAGGGGGCGGGGTGGGCCC. This sequence joins TRBV20-1 and TRBJ1-5; 8 positions match TRBD1. The read terminates 3 residues before the CDR3 end, so the remaining end is supplied by the germline J gene. The CDR3 is 15 amino acids. From germline, CDR1 is DFQATT and CDR2 SNEGSKA (reference sequence). Germline trimming cut 1 base from V and 9 bases from J; bases unmatched to any gene: 11.

Details on this clone: From the germline J gene comes the end of the CDR3, since the read stops 3 residues before it. The V and J genes are TRBV20-1 and TRBJ1-2, with 11 positions matching TRBD1. The germline CDR1 and CDR2 sequences are DFQATT and SNEGSKA (reference sequence). This CDR3 region has 16 residues. V lost 6 bases, J lost 1 base, and 10 bases stayed unmatched. CDR3 bases read: TGCAGTGCCCCCGGGACAGGGGGTTCGGTTAACTATGGC. Amino acids: CSAPGTGGSVNYG. The full CDR3 is CSAPGTGGSVNYGYTF.

On this clone itself: The CDR3 goes on 3 residues after the read ends, and that part is filled in from the germline J gene. The chain uses TRBV14 and TRBJ1-5, with D unresolved. Germline CDR1 is SGHDN and CDR2 is FVKESK. The ends were cut back, 8 bases at V and 0 bases at J, with 11 bases in the middle. The CDR3 covers 14 residues. CDR3 loop: CASPDTYSNQPQHF. Partial CDR3 DNA: TGTGCCAGCCCTGACACCTATAGCAATCAGCCC.

With respect to this clone: The CDR3 end falls 3 residues outside the read, so it is completed with the germline J gene. The chain joins TRBV20-1 to TRBJ1-4; possibly TRBD1 for D (5 bases). The length of the CDR3 is 13 residues. The V gene lost 5 bases and the J gene lost 8 bases, with 15 bases spanning the gap. In germline, CDR1 is DFQATT, CDR2 SNEGSKA (reference sequence). The CDR3 loop reads CSALGAGWEKLFF. The part of the CDR3 DNA that was read is TGCAGTGCTTTAGGGGCAGGGTGGGAAAAA.

For this clone: Read sequence stops 3 residues before the CDR3 end, and the germline J gene provides the missing end. The rearrangement links TRBV2 to TRBJ1-2, with 7 bases matching TRBD1. The ends lost 6 bases at V and 3 bases at J; junction bases unmatched: 4. Germline-derived CDR1 and CDR2 are SNHLY and FYNNEI. The CDR3 is 13 amino acids. This CDR3 is CASRTTGYYGYTF. The sequenced CDR3 bases are TGTGCCAGCAGAACGACAGGGTACTATGGC.

To note about this clone: The sequenced fragment ends 3 residues before the CDR3 boundary, so the rest is inferred from the germline J gene. The chain uses TRBV19 and TRBJ2-2; 7 positions match TRBD2. The germline gives CDR1 LNHDA, CDR2 SQIVND (reference sequence). V shed 7 bases, J shed 5 bases, and the junction held 7 bases outside the gene matches. The CDR3 is 14 amino acids. The sequenced part of the CDR3 DNA is TGTGCCAGTACCCCAATGGGACTAACCGGGGAG. This encodes CASTPMGLTGE. The full CDR3 protein is CASTPMGLTGELFF.

Remarks on this clone: The CDR3 end lies 3 residues beyond the end of the read and is filled in from the germline J gene. The J gene is TRBJ2-6, the V gene TRBV5-4; a possible D gene is TRBD2 (6 bases). V lost 0 bases and J 2 bases, leaving 6 bases between the germline ends. CDR3 length equals 15 residues. CDR1 and CDR2 from the germline V gene are SGHNT and YYREEE (reference sequence). The CDR3 bases that were read are TGTGCCAGCAGCTTGGGCGGGGCTGGGGCCAACGTC. Translated, it gives CASSLGGAGANV. The complete CDR3 reads CASSLGGAGANVLTF.

For this clone: The read ends 3 residues early relative to the CDR3; the germline J gene fills the gap. The J gene is TRBJ1-6, the V gene TRBV2, with D perhaps TRBD1 (5 bases). The CDR3 extends over 14 amino acids. Germline CDR1 reads SNHLY; CDR2 reads FYNNEI. Trimming removed 6 bases from V and 6 bases from J, with 12 bases in between. CDR3 DNA (partial): TGTGCCAGCAGGGACGGCAGGGCTAATTCACCC. Its protein is CASRDGRANSP. The whole CDR3 region reads CASRDGRANSPLHF.

Turning to this clone: The CDR3 end lies 3 residues beyond the end of the read and is filled in from the germline J gene. This chain links TRBV30 with TRBJ2-7, with TRBD2 matching 9 bases. This CDR3 contains 13 residues. Germline lookup yields CDR1 GTSNPN and CDR2 SVGIG (reference sequence). V shed 4 bases, J shed 6 bases, and the junction held 7 bases outside the gene matches. The CDR3 DNA, read in part, is TGTGCCTGGAACCCGGGACTAGCTGGCGAG. The encoded protein is CAWNPGLAGE. The complete CDR3 reads CAWNPGLAGEQYF.

CDR3 DNA (partial): TGCGCCAGCAGCTTGGGGAGGACTAGCGGGACAGATACG. Amino acid sequence: CASSLGRTSGTDT. The entire CDR3 is CASSLGRTSGTDTQYF. This chain connects TRBV5-1 to TRBJ2-3; 11 bases map to TRBD2. The read ends 3 residues before the CDR3 terminus; that terminus is restored from the germline J gene. The CDR3 has 16 residues. J gave up 3 bases and V 0 bases, and 3 bases lay outside the gene matches. Germline assignment: CDR1 SGHRS and CDR2 YFSETQ. The full variable domain, in which reference TRBV5-1 and TRBJ2-3 provide the parts outside the CDR3, is KAGVTQTPRYLIKTRGQQVTLSCSPISGHRSVSWYQQTPGQGLQFLFEYFSETQRNKGNFPGRFSGRQFSNSRSEMNVSTLELGDSALYLCASSLGRTSGTDTQYFGPGTRLTVL.

Details on this clone: With the read ending 3 residues before the CDR3 end, the germline J gene is used to fill in that end. The chain recombines TRBV2 with TRBJ1-2; the D is unclear. Per germline, CDR1 SNHLY and CDR2 FYNNEI. The ends were cut back, 7 bases at V and 3 bases at J, with 18 bases in the middle. The CDR3 runs 15 residues. The sequenced CDR3 bases are TGTGCCAGCACCCTTGTCCTGCAGTTTTACTATGGC. This translates into CASTLVLQFYYG. The whole CDR3 is CASTLVLQFYYGYTF.

As for this clone: Coverage ceases 3 residues before the CDR3 finishes, and the germline J gene fills in the end. This chain uses TRBV5-4 with TRBJ2-3, with 12 bases aligning to TRBD2. The CDR3 length is 15 residues. Germline CDR1 is SGHNT and CDR2 is YYREEE (reference sequence). Trimming removed 4 bases from V and 4 bases from J; junction bases left unmatched: 4. This chain's CDR3 is CASSLAGGLADTQYF. CDR3 DNA, as far as it was read: TGTGCCAGCAGCCTAGCGGGGGGGCTAGCAGATACG.

With respect to this clone: The read is 3 residues too short to cover the CDR3 end, so that end is filled in from the germline J gene. The V call is TRBV7-2, the J call TRBJ2-5; D could derive from TRBD1 or TRBD2 (6 bases each). Trimming pared 5 bases from V and 2 bases from J, leaving 12 bases between. CDR1 and CDR2 from the germline V gene are SGHTA and FQGNSA. CDR3 length: 14 amino acids. This CDR3 reads CASSGTGRQETQYF. The covered CDR3 bases are TGTGCCAGCAGCGGAACAGGGAGGCAAGAGACC.

A remark on this clone: The read terminates 3 residues ahead of where the CDR3 ends, so the germline J gene completes it. The chain uses TRBV6-1 and TRBJ2-1; 7 nucleotides match TRBD1. The CDR3 covers 12 residues. Germline V gene lookup returns CDR1 MNHNS and CDR2 SASEGT. Unmatched junction bases numbered 2, after V lost 4 bases and J lost 8 bases. CDR3 sequence: CASSADRDEQFF. Partial CDR3 DNA: TGTGCCAGCAGTGCCGACAGGGATGAG.

Details on this clone: The read comes to an end 3 residues before the CDR3 does, leaving the germline J gene to fill in the end. This chain joins TRBV5-1 and TRBJ2-4; D unclear. V lost 4 bases to trimming and J lost 0 bases, with 5 bases between them. The germline CDR1 and CDR2 sequences are SGHRS and YFSETQ. The CDR3 consists of 13 residues. Partial CDR3 DNA: TGCGCCAGCAGCCCGGTAGCCAAAAACATT. Translated, it gives CASSPVAKNI. The CDR3 reads in full as CASSPVAKNIQYF.

A note on this clone: The CDR3 end is not reached by the read, which stops 3 residues before it; the germline J gene fills it in. This sequence joins TRBV2 and TRBJ2-1; D is possibly TRBD2 (6 bases). This CDR3 contains 14 residues. The germline V gene encodes CDR1 SNHLY and CDR2 FYNNEI. V lost 8 bases to trimming and J lost 4 bases, with 15 bases between them. Incomplete CDR3 DNA: TGTGCCAGCGTAGAGCTAGCGTCATACAATGAG. It encodes CASVELASYNE. The entire CDR3 protein reads CASVELASYNEQFF.

In regard to this clone: The read stops 3 residues short of the end of the CDR3; the missing end is completed from the germline J gene. J is TRBJ1-5 and V is TRBV5-1, with D hard to call. Germline CDR1 and CDR2: SGHRS and YFSETQ. The CDR3 runs 14 residues. V lost 0 bases and J 3 bases, leaving 7 bases between the germline ends. This CDR3 reads CASSLAGINQPQHF. The sequenced CDR3 bases are TGCGCCAGCAGCTTGGCAGGAATCAATCAGCCC.

With respect to this clone: Coverage ceases 3 residues before the CDR3 finishes, and the germline J gene fills in the end. This chain connects TRBV6-1 to TRBJ2-2; 9 bases fit TRBD2. The V gene end was trimmed by 4 bases and the J gene end by 0 bases; junction bases not matched to a gene: 0. The CDR3 length is 15 residues. Germline values: CDR1 MNHNS, CDR2 SASEGT. CDR3 sequence: CASSGLAANTGELFF. The covered CDR3 bases are TGTGCCAGCAGTGGACTAGCGGCGAACACCGGGGAG.

A note on this clone: Coverage ceases 3 residues before the CDR3 finishes, and the germline J gene fills in the end. The chain uses TRBV7-2 and TRBJ2-7; 7 bases fit TRBD2. The CDR3 totals 13 residues. V lost 3 bases to trimming and J lost 3 bases; unmatched junction nucleotides: 2. Looked up from germline, CDR1 is SGHTA and CDR2 is FQGNSA. The CDR3 loop reads CASSLAGVYEQYF. The covered CDR3 bases are TGTGCCAGCAGCTTGGCGGGAGTCTACGAG.

A note on this clone: Read coverage stops 3 residues before the CDR3 terminus; the germline J gene supplies the remainder. The rearrangement links TRBV7-2 to TRBJ1-1; a weak D match, TRBD1 (6 bases). The germline V and J ends were trimmed by 3 bases and 1 base, with 12 bases remaining between them. The CDR3 extends over 15 amino acids. CDR1 and CDR2 (germline): SGHTA, FQGNSA. The covered CDR3 bases are TGTGCCAGCAGCTTCGGGGGGGGGCGGAACACTGAA. Translation gives CASSFGGGRNTE. The entire CDR3 is CASSFGGGRNTEAFF.

Notes on this clone: The CDR3 goes on 3 residues after the read ends, and that part is filled in from the germline J gene. The chain combines TRBV18 with TRBJ1-5; no firm D call. Between the trimmed V and J ends, which lost 6 bases and 4 bases, there was a span of 16 bases. CDR1 KGHSH and CDR2 LQKENI come from the germline V gene. CDR3 length: 15 amino acids. CDR3 sequence reads: CASSPLAGLNQPQHF. The covered CDR3 bases are TGTGCCAGCTCTCCCTTGGCAGGTCTTAATCAGCCC.

As concerns this clone: Sequencing ends 3 residues short of the CDR3 end; the germline J gene provides the rest. The chain links TRBV30 to TRBJ2-3, with a tentative D call TRBD1 (6 bases). Trimming pared 3 bases from V and 4 bases from J, leaving 11 bases between. The V gene's germline CDR1 is GTSNPN and CDR2 SVGIG (reference sequence). This CDR3 has 13 residues. The CDR3: CAWSATGPDTQYF. CDR3 DNA (partial): TGTGCCTGGAGCGCGACAGGCCCAGATACG.

Notes on this clone: The read terminates 3 residues before the CDR3 end, so the remaining end is supplied by the germline J gene. V and J are TRBV15 and TRBJ1-1, with TRBD1 identical over 7 bases. Germline CDR1 LNHNV, CDR2 YYDKDF (reference sequence). V shed 1 base, J shed 6 bases, and the junction held 5 bases outside the gene matches. The length of the CDR3 is 14 residues. Here the CDR3 reads CATSRGQGLPEAFF. The DNA read from the CDR3 is TGTGCCACCAGCAGAGGACAGGGACTTCCTGAA.

Turning to this clone: The missing CDR3 end, 3 residues past where the read stops, is filled in from the germline J gene. This chain links TRBV5-1 with TRBJ1-4; D may be TRBD1 (5 bases). The CDR3 is made up of 15 amino acids. The V gene's germline CDR1 is SGHRS and CDR2 YFSETQ. V was trimmed by 2 bases and J by 3 bases, leaving 11 bases between them. CDR3 sequence reads: CASSFSGGSNEKLFF. Partial CDR3 DNA: TGCGCCAGCAGCTTCTCCGGGGGGTCTAATGAAAAA. Complete variable domain (other parts from reference TRBV5-1 and TRBJ1-4): KAGVTQTPRYLIKTRGQQVTLSCSPISGHRSVSWYQQTPGQGLQFLFEYFSETQRNKGNFPGRFSGRQFSNSRSEMNVSTLELGDSALYLCASSFSGGSNEKLFFGSGTQLSVL.

The covered CDR3 bases are TGCAGTGCTAGAGGTGCGGGGGCGAGTGAAAAA. Amino acids: CSARGAGASEK. Given in full, the CDR3 is CSARGAGASEKLFF. This chain connects TRBV20-1 to TRBJ1-4, with a weak D call TRBD1 (6 bases). The CDR3 end lies 3 residues beyond the end of the read and is filled in from the germline J gene. V was trimmed by 1 base and J by 7 bases, leaving 13 bases between them. Per the germline V gene, CDR1 is DFQATT and CDR2 is SNEGSKA (reference sequence). This CDR3 comprises 14 residues.

Comments on this clone: The read stops 3 residues short of the end of the CDR3; the missing end is completed from the germline J gene. The V and J genes are TRBV7-2 and TRBJ2-1, with D hard to call. The CDR3 has 12 amino acids. Trimming stripped 4 bases from V and 8 bases from J, with 9 bases between. Germline V gene lookup returns CDR1 SGHTA and CDR2 FQGNSA. CDR3 region: CASSSGGYEQFF. The DNA read from the CDR3 is TGTGCCAGCAGCTCAGGTGGTTATGAG. Looking up the rest from reference TRBV7-2 and TRBJ2-1 gives the full variable domain: GAGVSQSPSNKVTEKGKDVELRCDPISGHTALYWYRQSLGQGLEFLIYFQGNSAPDKSGLPSDRFSAERTGGSVSTLTIQRTQQEDSAVYLCASSSGGYEQFFGPGTRLTVL.